Listed below are T cell receptor beta chains from one sample, sequenced in a study of cytomegalovirus exposure and HLA in healthy donors. Profiled with immunoSEQ multiplex PCR; TCRdb holds only in-frame clones, not every one. The data hold more than 200,000 clones, with less than 85% observed a single time. The specimen sequenced was PBMCs. Receptor source: a girl aged 2 to 10 in good health and CMV-seronegative. CDR3s include the opening cysteine and the closing phenylalanine or tryptophan. Each record gives: clone size, V gene, CDR3 length, D gene, J gene, CDR3 DNA, CDR3 protein. The D gene is left open where the match is weak. Size is omitted from some rows. Given values are once, few, many or a class for expanded clones.

-,TRBV5-1,15,-,TRBJ2-6,TGCGCCAGCAGCTTCCAGGGATCTGGGGCCAACGTCCTGACTTTC,CASSFQGSGANVLTF
-,TRBV6-5,13,-,TRBJ2-2,TGTGCCAGCACGGGGTCTAACACCGGGGAGCTGTTTTTT,CASTGSNTGELFF
-,TRBV10-2,13,-,TRBJ1-2,TGCGCCAGCAGTGAGGTGGAGGGGCCAGGCTCCACCTTC,CASSEVEGPGSTF
-,TRBV18,15,TRBD1,TRBJ1-2,TGTGCCAGCTCACCCGGGACAGGGCCTAACTATGGCTACACCTTC,CASSPGTGPNYGYTF
once,TRBV4-2,18,TRBD1,TRBJ1-2,TGTGCCAGCAGCCAAGTGGGCCCAGGGGGCAAAGGGACCTATGGCTACACCTTC,CASSQVGPGGKGTYGYTF
-,TRBV7-9,16,-,TRBJ1-1,TGTGCCAGCAGCCCGGTCACACAAGGGACAAACCAAGAAGCTTTCTTT,CASSPVTQGTNQEAFF
-,TRBV7-9,16,TRBD1,TRBJ2-1,TGTGCCAGCAGCCAACCGGGACAGGGGATGGTCAATGAGCAGTTCTTC,CASSQPGQGMVNEQFF
-,TRBV5-6,15,-,TRBJ2-7,TGTGCCAGCAGCTTGGGAGGGAAACTTCTCGACGAGCAGTACTTC,CASSLGGKLLDEQYF
-,TRBV5-1,15,TRBD1,TRBJ2-1,TGCGCCAGCAGCTTGGCCTTACAGGGGGCCAATGAGCAGTTCTTC,CASSLALQGANEQFF
-,TRBV5-6,15,-,TRBJ1-1,TGTGCCAGCAGCTTCCTCGACAGTCGGTGGACTGAAGCTTTCTTT,CASSFLDSRWTEAFF
few,TRBV21-1,19,-,TRBJ2-4,TGTGCCAGCAGCAAATGGGTTACAGCGGGAGGGCCATCCAAAAACATTCAGTACTTC,CASSKWVTAGGPSKNIQYF
once,TRBV6-5,15,-,TRBJ1-1,TGTGCCAGCAGTTACCGTCAAAGCGGGGGCACTGAAGCTTTCTTT,CASSYRQSGGTEAFF
-,TRBV11-2,16,-,TRBJ1-4,TGTGCCAGCAGCTTAGGACAGCTTCTTCCTAATGAAAAACTGTTTTTT,CASSLGQLLPNEKLFF
-,TRBV6-5,12,TRBD1,TRBJ1-3,TGTGCCAGCAGTTTACCAGGGGGCACCATATATTTT,CASSLPGGTIYF
-,TRBV27,11,-,TRBJ1-2,TGTGCCAGCAGTTTTCTCTATGGCTACACCTTC,CASSFLYGYTF
-,TRBV10-2,13,TRBD2,TRBJ2-7,TGCGCCAGCAGTGAGTCGGGGGGGGGCGAGCAGTACTTC,CASSESGGGEQYF
-,TRBV28,15,-,TRBJ2-1,TGTGCCAGCACGAGACCGGGAAACCCACCTAGAGAGCAGTTCTTC,CASTRPGNPPREQFF
few,TRBV7-9,17,-,TRBJ1-2,TGTGCCAGCAGCCCCGGGATACAATTTGCCGGGAACTATGGCTACACCTTC,CASSPGIQFAGNYGYTF
once,TRBV19,13,-,TRBJ1-2,TGTGCCAGTAGCCCAGACAGCTCCTATGGCTACACCTTC,CASSPDSSYGYTF
-,TRBV6-6,12,-,TRBJ2-2,TGTGCCAGCAGTGACAGCACCGGGGAGCTGTTTTTT,CASSDSTGELFF
-,TRBV5-4,12,-,TRBJ2-1,TGTGCCAGCAGCATACAGGGAAATGAGCAGTTCTTC,CASSIQGNEQFF
-,TRBV7-2,11,-,TRBJ2-7,TGTGCCAGCAGCCCAAACTACGAGCAGTACTTC,CASSPNYEQYF
-,TRBV2,14,-,TRBJ2-1,TGTGCCAGCAGTAACCCTCGACAGGTCTGGGAGCAGTTCTTC,CASSNPRQVWEQFF
-,TRBV25-1,13,-,TRBJ1-2,TGTGCCAGCACTCTAGGGGCAGGGGAAGGCTACACCTTC,CASTLGAGEGYTF
-,TRBV5-6,13,-,TRBJ1-2,TGTGCCAGCAGCTTTGAGGTTAACTATGGCTACACCTTC,CASSFEVNYGYTF
-,TRBV25-1,15,-,TRBJ1-1,TGTGCCAGCAGCGCGGCCGGGAGGGAAGACAGAGAAGCTTTCTTT,CASSAAGREDREAFF
-,TRBV6-5,13,-,TRBJ1-3,TGTGCCAGCAGCCTCCACACTGGAAACACCATATATTTT,CASSLHTGNTIYF
once,TRBV4-2,17,-,TRBJ1-2,TGTGCCAGCAGCCAAGAGGGCGGCCGATGGGGAGGAGATGGCTACACCTTC,CASSQEGGRWGGDGYTF
-,TRBV6-5,15,-,TRBJ2-7,TGTGCCAGCAGTTACTCGAATAGATACTCCTACGAGCAGTACTTC,CASSYSNRYSYEQYF
-,TRBV12-5,13,TRBD1,TRBJ2-7,TGTGCTAGTGGACGACAGGGGCAGTACGAGCAGTACTTC,CASGRQGQYEQYF
-,TRBV2,15,-,TRBJ2-1,TGTGCCAGCAGCCTTGGTCTAGCGAGCTACAATGAGCAGTTCTTC,CASSLGLASYNEQFF
-,TRBV4-1,16,-,TRBJ2-6,TGCGCCAGCAGCCACCCAACAGGGCCTGGGGCCAACGTCCTGACTTTC,CASSHPTGPGANVLTF
-,TRBV18,14,-,TRBJ2-7,TGTGCCAGCTCACGGTACAGGGAAGATGGCGAGCAGTACTTC,CASSRYREDGEQYF
-,TRBV6-1,12,TRBD1,TRBJ1-2,TGTGCCAGCAGGGAACAGGGGTATGGCTACACCTTC,CASREQGYGYTF
-,TRBV15,16,-,TRBJ2-3,TGTGCCACCAGCAGCTGGGAGGGGGTTAGCACAGATACGCAGTATTTT,CATSSWEGVSTDTQYF
-,TRBV9,15,TRBD2,TRBJ2-1,TGTGCCAGCAGCGTAGATGGACTAGATTCAAATGAGCAGTTCTTC,CASSVDGLDSNEQFF
-,TRBV30,14,-,TRBJ2-7,TGTGCCTGGAGTGTACTTGGTGGAGGGCGCGAGCAGTACTTC,CAWSVLGGGREQYF
-,TRBV4-2,15,-,TRBJ1-1,TGTGCCAGCAGCCAAGAAAGGGGCTTGAACACTGAAGCTTTCTTT,CASSQERGLNTEAFF
-,TRBV28,14,-,TRBJ1-5,TGTGCCAGCGAGAGGCTTAATAGCAATCAGCCCCAGCATTTT,CASERLNSNQPQHF
-,TRBV6-5,14,TRBD1,TRBJ1-2,TGTGCCAGCAGTGAACCGTTCGGGACAGGGGGCTACACCTTC,CASSEPFGTGGYTF
-,TRBV27,15,-,TRBJ2-3,TGTGCCAGCAGTTTAGACTGGAGGGGCCCAGATACGCAGTATTTT,CASSLDWRGPDTQYF
-,TRBV7-8,17,-,TRBJ1-5,TGTGCCAGCAGCTTAGGTCCCGGGGGTCCTACAAATCAGCCCCAACATTTT,CASSLGPGGPTNQPQHF
-,TRBV23-1,15,-,TRBJ2-7,TGCGCCAGCACCCTGATCCTAGCTTTACCCCACGAGCAGTACTTC,CASTLILALPHEQYF
few,TRBV18,14,TRBD1,TRBJ2-3,TGTGCCAGCTCACCACCAGGGGGCGCAGATACGCAGTATTTT,CASSPPGGADTQYF
-,TRBV20-1,11,-,TRBJ2-1,TGCAGTGCTGACTATATGGGTGAGCAGTTCTTC,CSADYMGEQFF
-,TRBV6-1,13,-,TRBJ1-5,TGTGCCAGCAGTGTCTCAAACTATCAGCCCCAGCATTTT,CASSVSNYQPQHF
-,TRBV19,16,-,TRBJ2-7,TGTGCCAGTAGTATGGATCTCCCCGGGTCTTCCTACGAGCAGTACTTC,CASSMDLPGSSYEQYF
-,TRBV28,14,-,TRBJ1-2,TGTGCCAGCAGGATCGGGCAGGGATACTATGGCTACACCTTC,CASRIGQGYYGYTF
-,TRBV6-1,15,-,TRBJ1-6,TGTGCCAGCAGTGTTATCGGGACTCAGGATTCACCCCTCCACTTT,CASSVIGTQDSPLHF
few,TRBV9,15,TRBD2,TRBJ2-5,TGTGCCAGCAGCGCAGACCCAGCGGGGACCGAGACCCAGTACTTC,CASSADPAGTETQYF
-,TRBV25-1,15,-,TRBJ1-3,TGTGCCAGCAGCGAGATCTCCGGTTCTGGAAACACCATATATTTT,CASSEISGSGNTIYF
few,TRBV6-1,13,TRBD1,TRBJ1-2,TGTGCCAGCAGTTTGACAGGGGATCAAGGCTACACCTTC,CASSLTGDQGYTF
once,TRBV6-1,14,TRBD1,TRBJ1-1,TGTGCCAGCAGTGAATGGTCAGGGGGAACTGAAGCTTTCTTT,CASSEWSGGTEAFF
-,TRBV6-5,14,-,TRBJ1-2,TGTGCCAGCAGTTACTCGCCTCGGAACTATGGCTACACCTTC,CASSYSPRNYGYTF
few,TRBV6-5,12,-,TRBJ1-1,TGTGCCAGCAGTTACTCGGGGGGAGAAGCTTTCTTT,CASSYSGGEAFF
-,TRBV5-6,13,-,TRBJ1-1,TGTGCCAGCCGGATCACGTCGGGGACTGAAGCTTTCTTT,CASRITSGTEAFF
-,TRBV6-5,14,TRBD2,TRBJ2-7,TGTGCCAGCAGCTCAAGCGGGAGGGCCGATAAGCAGTACTTC,CASSSSGRADKQYF
-,TRBV5-1,15,TRBD1,TRBJ1-1,TGCGCCAGCACGTGGGACAGTCACTCGAACACTGAAGCTTTCTTT,CASTWDSHSNTEAFF